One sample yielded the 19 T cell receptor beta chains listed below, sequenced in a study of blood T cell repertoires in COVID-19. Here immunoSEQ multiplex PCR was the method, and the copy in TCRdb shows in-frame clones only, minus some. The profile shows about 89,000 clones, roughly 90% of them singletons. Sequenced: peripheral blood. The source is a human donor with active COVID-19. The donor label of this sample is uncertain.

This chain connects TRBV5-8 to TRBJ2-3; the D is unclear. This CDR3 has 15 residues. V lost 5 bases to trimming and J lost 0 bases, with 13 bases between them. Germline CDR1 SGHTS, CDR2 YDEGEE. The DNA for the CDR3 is TGTGCCAGCAGTTACAGAGACGGTAGCACAGATACGCAGTATTTT. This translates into CASSYRDGSTDTQYF.

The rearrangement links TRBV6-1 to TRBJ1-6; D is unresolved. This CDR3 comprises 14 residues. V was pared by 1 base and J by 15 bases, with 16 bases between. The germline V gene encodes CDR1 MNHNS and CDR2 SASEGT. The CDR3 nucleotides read TGTGCCAGCAGTGAAGATCTAGCTCGGGTCAACCTCCACTTT. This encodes CASSEDLARVNLHF.

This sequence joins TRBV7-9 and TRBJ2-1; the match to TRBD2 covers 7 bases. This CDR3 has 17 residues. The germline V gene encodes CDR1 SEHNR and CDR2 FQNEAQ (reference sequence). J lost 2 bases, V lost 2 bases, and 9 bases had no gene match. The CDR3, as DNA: TGTGCCAGCAGCTTAATGTTGAGCGGGGCAGCCTACAATGAGCAGTTCTTC. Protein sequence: CASSLMLSGAAYNEQFF. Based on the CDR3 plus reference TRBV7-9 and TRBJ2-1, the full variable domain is DTGVSQNPRHKITKRGQNVTFRCDPISEHNRLYWYRQTLGQGPEFLTYFQNEAQLEKSRLLSDRFSAERPKGSFSTLEIQRTEQGDSAMYLCASSLMLSGAAYNEQFFGPGTRLTVL.

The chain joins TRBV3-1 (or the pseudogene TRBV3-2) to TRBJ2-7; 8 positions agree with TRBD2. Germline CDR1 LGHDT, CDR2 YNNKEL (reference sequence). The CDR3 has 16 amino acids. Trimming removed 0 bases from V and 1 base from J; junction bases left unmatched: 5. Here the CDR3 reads CASSQEASGPSYEQYF. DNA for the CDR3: TGTGCCAGCAGCCAAGAAGCTAGCGGGCCATCCTACGAGCAGTACTTC.

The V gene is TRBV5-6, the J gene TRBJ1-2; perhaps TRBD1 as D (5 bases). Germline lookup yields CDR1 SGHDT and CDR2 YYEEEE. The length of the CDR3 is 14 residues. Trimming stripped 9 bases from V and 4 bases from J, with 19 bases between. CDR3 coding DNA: TGTGCCACCAACCAGGGCCTTAACGGCTATGGCTACACCTTC. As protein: CATNQGLNGYGYTF. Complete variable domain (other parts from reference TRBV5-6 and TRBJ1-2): DAGVTQSPTHLIKTRGQQVTLRCSPKSGHDTVSWYQQALGQGPQFIFQYYEEEERQRGNFPDRFSGHQFPNYSSELNVNALLLGDSALYLCATNQGLNGYGYTFGSGTRLTVV.

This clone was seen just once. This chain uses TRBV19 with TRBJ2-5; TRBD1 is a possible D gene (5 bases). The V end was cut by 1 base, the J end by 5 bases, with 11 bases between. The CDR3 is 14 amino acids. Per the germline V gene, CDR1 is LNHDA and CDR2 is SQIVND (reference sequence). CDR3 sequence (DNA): TGTGCCAGTAGTATAGTGGTCAGGGCGGAGACCCAGTACTTC. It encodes CASSIVVRAETQYF.

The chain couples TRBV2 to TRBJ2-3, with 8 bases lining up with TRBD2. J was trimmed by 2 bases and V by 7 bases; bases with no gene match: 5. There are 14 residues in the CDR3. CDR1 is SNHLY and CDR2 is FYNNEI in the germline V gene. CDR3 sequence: CASTRTSLTDTQYF. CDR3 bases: TGTGCCAGCACGCGGACTAGCCTCACAGATACGCAGTATTTT.

In nucleotides, the CDR3 is TGTGCCAGCAGCCAACAGGGGCATAGGGAGCAGTACTTC. Translating it yields CASSQQGHREQYF. This chain connects TRBV5-4 to TRBJ2-7; 7 bases agree with TRBD1. Trimming removed 4 bases from V and 7 bases from J; junction bases left unmatched: 8. Per germline, CDR1 SGHNT and CDR2 YYREEE (reference sequence). This CDR3 contains 13 residues.

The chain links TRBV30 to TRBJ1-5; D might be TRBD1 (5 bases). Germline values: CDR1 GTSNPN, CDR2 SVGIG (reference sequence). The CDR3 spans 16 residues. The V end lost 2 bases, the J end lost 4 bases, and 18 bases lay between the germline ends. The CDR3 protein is CAWSLIRIKGNQPQHF. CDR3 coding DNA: TGTGCCTGGAGTCTAATTAGAATAAAGGGGAATCAGCCCCAGCATTTT.

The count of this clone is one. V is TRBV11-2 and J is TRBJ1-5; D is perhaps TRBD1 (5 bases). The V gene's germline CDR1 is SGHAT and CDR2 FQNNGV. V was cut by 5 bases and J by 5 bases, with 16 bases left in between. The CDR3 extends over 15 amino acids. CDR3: CASSPRVGSDQPQHF. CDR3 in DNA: TGTGCCAGCAGCCCCAGGGTAGGGTCGGATCAGCCCCAGCATTTT. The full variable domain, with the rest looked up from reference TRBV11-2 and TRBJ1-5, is EAGVAQSPRYKIIEKRQSVAFWCNPISGHATLYWYQQILGQGPKLLIQFQNNGVVDDSQLPKDRFSAERLKGVDSTLKIQPAKLEDSAVYLCASSPRVGSDQPQHFGDGTRLSIL.

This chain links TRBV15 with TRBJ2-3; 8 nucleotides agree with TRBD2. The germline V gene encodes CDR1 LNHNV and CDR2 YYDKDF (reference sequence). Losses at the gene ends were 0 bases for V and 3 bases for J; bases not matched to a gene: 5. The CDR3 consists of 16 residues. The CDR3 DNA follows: TGTGCCACCAGCAGAGATGAAGGACTAGCAACAGATACGCAGTATTTT. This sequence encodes CATSRDEGLATDTQYF.

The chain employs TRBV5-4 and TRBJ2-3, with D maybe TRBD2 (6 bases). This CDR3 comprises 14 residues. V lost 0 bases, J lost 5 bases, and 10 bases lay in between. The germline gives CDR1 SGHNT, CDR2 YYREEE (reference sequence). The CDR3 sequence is CASSLGGVEDTQYF. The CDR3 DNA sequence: TGTGCCAGCAGCTTGGGCGGGGTTGAAGATACGCAGTATTTT.

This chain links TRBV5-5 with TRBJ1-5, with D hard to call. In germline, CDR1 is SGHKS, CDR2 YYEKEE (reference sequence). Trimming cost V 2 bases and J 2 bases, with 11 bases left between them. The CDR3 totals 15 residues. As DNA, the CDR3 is TGTGCCAGCAGCTTTGAGCCCTCCGGCAATCAGCCCCAGCATTTT. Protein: CASSFEPSGNQPQHF.

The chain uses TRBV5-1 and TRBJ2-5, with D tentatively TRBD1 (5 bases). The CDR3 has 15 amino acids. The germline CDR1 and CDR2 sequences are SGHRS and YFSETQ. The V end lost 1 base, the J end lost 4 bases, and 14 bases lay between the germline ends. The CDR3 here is CASSLRVGQGETQYF. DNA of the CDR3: TGCGCCAGCAGCTTGAGAGTCGGCCAGGGAGAGACCCAGTACTTC.

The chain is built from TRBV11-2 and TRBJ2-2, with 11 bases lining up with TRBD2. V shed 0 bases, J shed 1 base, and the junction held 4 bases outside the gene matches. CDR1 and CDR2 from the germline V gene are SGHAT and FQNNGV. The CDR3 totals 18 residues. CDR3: CASSLDLGLAGNTGELFF. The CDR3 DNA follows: TGTGCCAGCAGCTTAGACTTAGGACTAGCGGGGAACACCGGGGAGCTGTTTTTT.

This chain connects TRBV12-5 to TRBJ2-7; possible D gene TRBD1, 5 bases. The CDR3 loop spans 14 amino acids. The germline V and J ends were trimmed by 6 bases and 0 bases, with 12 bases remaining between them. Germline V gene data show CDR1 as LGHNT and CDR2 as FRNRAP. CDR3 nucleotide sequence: TGTGCTAGTGGCTTAACAGGAATCTCCTACGAGCAGTACTTC. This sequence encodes CASGLTGISYEQYF.

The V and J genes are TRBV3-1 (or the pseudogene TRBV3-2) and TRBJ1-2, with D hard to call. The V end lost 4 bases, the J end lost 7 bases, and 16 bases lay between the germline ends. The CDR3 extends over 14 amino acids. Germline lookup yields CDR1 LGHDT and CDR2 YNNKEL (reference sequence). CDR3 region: CASSPSGQATGYTF. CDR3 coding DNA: TGTGCCAGCAGCCCCAGCGGGCAGGCTACTGGCTACACCTTC.

This CDR3 reads CASRSQGAGGYTF. CDR3 in DNA: TGCGCCAGCAGGAGCCAGGGGGCAGGGGGCTACACCTTC. The rearrangement joins TRBV5-1 to TRBJ1-2, with 8 bases that match TRBD1. The CDR3 sequence is 13 residues long. V lost 5 bases to trimming and J lost 8 bases; unmatched junction nucleotides: 8. Germline CDR1 and CDR2: SGHRS and YFSETQ.

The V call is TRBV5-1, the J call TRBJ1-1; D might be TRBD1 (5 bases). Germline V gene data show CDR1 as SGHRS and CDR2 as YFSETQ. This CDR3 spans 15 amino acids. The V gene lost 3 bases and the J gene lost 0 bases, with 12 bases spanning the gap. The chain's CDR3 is CASSSETAMNTEAFF. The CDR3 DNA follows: TGCGCCAGCAGCTCCGAGACAGCCATGAACACTGAAGCTTTCTTT.